This section outlines one T cell receptor beta chain sequence together with its context. Its antigen is unknown. Per-base qualities were not stored, and no clone one base away is much larger. The cohort was made up of roughly 670 healthy bone marrow donors. At the time of sampling, every cohort member was nominally healthy, though immune exposures that went unrecorded were likely present. The donor was CMV seronegative and was included in the group of around 320 seronegative cohort members. Each donor provided a peripheral blood sample, and peripheral blood mononuclear cells were used for TCR beta sequencing. The Qiagen DNeasy Blood Extraction Kit was used to extract genomic DNA from the blood cell samples. The source of the sample is a study of cytomegalovirus exposure and HLA in healthy donors listed by TCRdb under 2017. Notes on the research overall: According to an earlier analysis of a few hundred of the donors, some 170 million T cells yielded roughly 110 million unique TCR beta sequences and approximately 300 Gb of sequence data. About 300 gigabases of sequencing data and tens of millions of unique TCR sequences were included in an early release covering over 600 HLA-typed donors. Of the roughly 390 genotyped donors, approximately 82% fell in the genetic ancestry cluster associated with self-reported Caucasian donors. The aim of the study was to test whether cataloging public T cell receptors could identify signatures of past pathogen exposure. The study profiled the T cell repertoires of 500 to 800 subjects by immunosequencing and related them to cytomegalovirus serostatus. Besides the first cohort of 666 subjects, a separate validation cohort made up of 120 or so different subjects was used. To predict cytomegalovirus infection status, the study combined high-throughput TCR immunosequencing, statistical association of individual TCRs with disease status, and machine learning. A later analysis re-examined previously published TCR beta repertoires from about 700 donors and added high-resolution HLA genotyping to investigate patterns of TCR occurrence. Rather than using new phenotypic data, the later analysis identified candidate immune exposures from TCR beta sequences and from how often those sequences occurred across donors. An earlier analysis of 587 of the donors applied high-throughput TCR beta sequencing to assess whether each TCR beta V gene segment acted as functional or pseudogenic. Alongside the repertoire data, information on donor age, sex, ethnicity and CMV serostatus was compiled. A later genetic analysis took genome-wide SNP genotypes for 398 of the 666 donors and used that subset as a discovery cohort. All discovery cohort repertoires had been generated using a single sequencing platform. HLA typing included class I and class II loci at four-digit resolution. Typing coverage differed by locus: A, B, C, DRB1 and DQB1 were typed in about 620-640 donors, DQA1 in about 500, DPA1 in around 580, and DPB1 in approximately 450. Roughly five DR-DQ haplotypes were handled as single units for association and clustering because linkage in the cohort was strong. Across 300 to 400 genotyped donors of the cohort, an average of about 200,000 unique TCR beta nucleotide sequences per donor were sequenced, and around 19% of those sequences were non-productive. The full study reports these points: Several of the top co-occurrence clusters appeared to be linked to parvovirus B19, influenza, CMV and Epstein-Barr virus, according to a later analysis. A further reported finding was that TCR beta sequences accurately predicted the HLA-A and HLA-B alleles for most subjects in the first cohort. An earlier analysis of some 590 of the donors showed that most TCR beta V segments appeared in productive rearrangements either about 87% or about 30% of the time, which broadly matched IMGT annotations. While some public TCRs were present in many individuals, most TCR sequences turned up only very rarely across donors. The cohort was sequenced for TCR beta chains only, and without alpha or paired-chain data the features that could be detected were limited. HLA typing was unavailable for some donors at each locus, so association tests used only the typed subset. Most CMV-associated TCR beta chains appeared to be HLA-restricted in a later analysis, and the HLA associations seemed to be driven largely by CMV exposure. The sequencing pipeline was judged likely to have produced a cluster of highly shared sequence variants as a technical artifact. In vitro tests confirmed that a few of the cytomegalovirus-associated TCR beta chains recognize cytomegalovirus antigens. The classifier was reported to diagnose cytomegalovirus status with high specificity and sensitivity in both the original cohort and the validation cohort. In a later analysis, the rate of TCR association differed among HLA loci, with DRB1 alleles having the most associated TCRs and HLA-C alleles having the fewest. In a later analysis, 16,951 TCR beta sequences were associated with specific HLA alleles at a false discovery rate of 0.05. A later genetic analysis reported fewer N-insertions in productive TCRs among donors in an Asian-associated ancestry cluster than the roughly 640-donor mean. The authors suggested that the approach could potentially be generalized to other disease states and immunological phenotypes. The earlier analysis of fewer than 750 of the donors excluded seventeen rarely observed V segments, including chromosome 9 orphons, because counts were too low. Immune exposure information for the cohort was limited to CMV serostatus. Sequencing depth was assumed to be roughly uniform across donors in the presence/absence analyses, though that assumption may not hold. In a later analysis, HLA-associated TCR beta chains were found to be more clonally expanded and to have lower generation probabilities than equally common non-associated chains. Strong co-occurrence of HLA alleles, especially DR and DQ, made assigning TCR associations to individual alleles difficult. Correlated functional status among segregating V segments might be attributable to linkage disequilibrium, but an unknown experimental factor could not be ruled out. Because the 87-base-pair reads could not distinguish some IMGT-functional V segments, including TRBV6-2 and TRBV6-3, those segments were excluded. The study listed 170 or so TCR beta chains as associated with cytomegalovirus. A later genetic analysis associated a missense DCLRE1C variant with V-gene and J-gene trimming of TCR beta chains, and an independent cohort replicated the association.

Trimming costs V 7 bases and J 2 bases, and their ends lie 17 bases apart. The germline V gene sets CDR1 to MNHEY and CDR2 to SVGAGI. The CDR3 contains 15 residues, cysteine and phenylalanine counted. Just CDR3 DNA is preserved here, 45 bases in frame from base 1. The library was prepared using the immunoSEQ multiplex PCR assay. For the multiplex PCR, a mixture combining 60 forward primers for TCR Vbeta segments and 13 reverse primers for TCR Jbeta segments was used. Amplification of the CDR3 region of rearranged TCR beta genes was performed with a multiplex PCR assay on genomic DNA. Amplified TCR beta libraries were sequenced as 87-base-pair reads on the Illumina HiSeq System. In the paper's pipeline: Across the roughly 700 repertoires, a later analysis counted about 81 million unique TCR beta chains, roughly 11 million of which were shared by at least two donors. Raw reads were error-corrected and collapsed into unique sequences with a nearest-neighbor algorithm that merged closely related sequences to remove PCR and sequencing errors. To assign V, D and J gene segments, CDR3 sequences were aligned to IMGT reference sequences. For a sequence to be retained, a match of at least six nucleotides was required to both a V gene segment and a J gene segment. Rearrangements were classified as productive when the CDR3 lacked stop codons and remained in frame with V and J, and all other rearrangements were classified as non-productive. Following IMGT convention, CDR3 was defined as the stretch from the second conserved V-encoded cysteine to the conserved J-encoded phenylalanine. Sequences without an unambiguous match to a single V gene segment were excluded from the earlier analysis of several hundred of the donors. An earlier analysis of several hundred of the donors called V segments functional above 56.7% productive rearrangements and segregating when the between-donor standard deviation exceeded 5%. A statistical classification framework was developed to diagnose cytomegalovirus status using the catalog of TCR beta chain sequences. In a later analysis, TCR nucleotide sequences were compared against IMGT/GENE-DB human TR gene sequences so that V and J genes could be assigned. A later analysis assigned CDR3 sequences and most-parsimonious VDJ recombination scenarios with the TCRdist pipeline. In a later analysis, every TCR beta chain was defined by the combination of its CDR3 amino acid sequence and its V-gene family, and reads without a unique V-gene family were dropped. To address suspected cross-contamination and a sequencing artifact, a later analysis removed some 620 highly shared, low-generation-probability nucleotide sequences. For each public chain, a later analysis derived a clonal expansion index from normalized ranks of inferred template counts within each repertoire. In a later analysis, generation probabilities were computed using a VDJ recombination model fitted to out-of-frame rearrangements, and the results were checked against IGoR. In a later analysis, TCR-TCR, TCR-HLA and TCR-CMV co-occurrence was scored with hypergeometric tests, and a repertoire-size bias correction was applied to TCR pairs. False discovery rates were estimated in a later analysis by permuting HLA or CMV assignments 20 times. A later analysis grouped co-occurring TCRs with DBSCAN, adding TCRdist sequence similarity when clustering within HLA-allele-positive subsets. For co-occurrence clustering, repertoires with fewer than 30,000 or more than 120,000 public chains were excluded, along with five repertoires with anomalous nucleotide sharing. In TCRdb, the immuneACCESS table is reduced to in-frame sequences with V and J assigned. These tables do not hold every clone; where another copy was compared, an unresolved V gene accounts for under half, and the others remain unexplained. The V and J calls and the clone size are those of that table, but D and trimming were determined from the DNA. This sample lists 50,000 to 70,000 clones; 62% were detected once. The top ten hold roughly 3.1% of the sample.

Sequencing was carried out using PBMCs. The rearrangement joined TRBV6-5 to TRBJ2-5, and the D gene may be TRBD2, 5 bases matching. This TCR came from a man aged 25-40 years in good health and CMV-seronegative. The bases read TGTGCCAGCACCCGGACTGTCGGGGATCAAGAGACCCAGTACTTC. Protein translation: CASTRTVGDQETQYF.